The rows below give T cell receptor beta chains drawn from one sample of a study of CD8+CD57+ T cells in acquired aplastic anemia. TCRdb itself ran the reads through MiXCR, one entry per CDR3 protein. In the table there are about 200,000 distinct CDR3 sequences, roughly 35% of which are singletons. Sequenced: sorted CD4+, CD8+, or CD8+CD57+ T cells (not recorded which) from PBMCs. These receptors were obtained from a human donor in good health, serving as a control. CDR3s include the opening cysteine and the closing phenylalanine or tryptophan. The D gene is left open where the match is weak. Clone size is not always given. Where it is, it says once, few, many or a class for expanded clones.

V,J,D,size,CDR3
TRBV19,TRBJ2-5,TRBD1,.,CARRDRGRQETQYF
TRBV19,TRBJ2-3,.,many,CASNRATRTDTQYF
TRBV5-1,TRBJ2-1,TRBD1,.,CASSRDRGDEQFF
TRBV12-3/TRBV12-4,TRBJ2-2,TRBD2,many,CASRGLRAGELFF
TRBV29-1,TRBJ1-2,TRBD1,many,CSVGQGRLDYGYTF
TRBV30,TRBJ1-1,.,.,CAWTEGENTEAFF
TRBV27,TRBJ2-1,.,.,CASSLRSSPSYNEQFF
TRBV19,TRBJ1-2,TRBD1,.,CASSRQGYYGYTF
TRBV2,TRBJ1-4,TRBD1,.,CASSGDRAATNEKLFF
TRBV5-5,TRBJ2-5,.,.,CASSLWGLFQETQYF
TRBV6-5,TRBJ2-7,TRBD2,few,CASSYSLGGGTAYEQYF
TRBV7-2,TRBJ1-2,.,many,CASSARRRLRGWDGYTF
TRBV10-3,TRBJ1-5,.,.,CAISGAGNQETQHF
TRBV2,TRBJ2-7,.,.,CASSHASHEQYF
TRBV7-2,TRBJ1-2,TRBD1,once,CASSTPPGQGNYGYTF
TRBV2,TRBJ2-6,.,.,CASRDGGSGANVLTF
TRBV6-1,TRBJ1-6,.,.,CASSASGHNSPLHF
TRBV20-1,TRBJ2-3,TRBD2,many,CSARDRLAGRDTQYF